Below are 19 T cell receptor beta chains sequenced from a single sample in a study of T-cell reconstitution after alpha-beta-depleted transplantation in children. The authors prepared the TCRbeta library with unique molecular identifiers. Each CDR3 protein is one row after TCRdb ran MiXCR on the PCR reads. This table holds about 360,000 distinct CDR3 sequences, 13% found once. The sample here was PBMCs, taken from the stem cell graft. These receptors were collected from a human donor who donated a stem cell graft to a child with Fanconi anemia.

This clonotype was detected ten times or more. The CDR3 loop reads CASSSAGQFGNTIYF. DNA for the CDR3: TGTGCCAGCAGCTCGGCGGGACAGTTCGGAAACACCATATATTTT. V gene TRBV11-2 combines with J gene TRBJ1-3; 7 nucleotides align to TRBD1. Trimming removed 4 bases from V and 4 bases from J; junction bases left unmatched: 7. CDR3 length equals 15 residues. Germline V gene sequence: CDR1 SGHAT, CDR2 FQNNGV.

The V gene is TRBV19, the J gene TRBJ1-2, with TRBD1 identical over 8 bases. The V gene end was trimmed by 5 bases and the J gene end by 2 bases; junction bases not matched to a gene: 4. This CDR3 has 14 residues. Germline loops: CDR1 LNHDA, CDR2 SQIVND (reference sequence). The CDR3: CASSVRQGNYGYTF. CDR3 bases: TGTGCCAGTAGTGTGCGACAGGGGAACTATGGCTACACCTTC.

The chain combines TRBV5-1 with TRBJ2-7; D may be TRBD1 (5 bases). Germline values: CDR1 SGHRS, CDR2 YFSETQ. This CDR3 comprises 15 residues. V was clipped by 2 bases and J by 0 bases, with 12 bases between them. The chain's CDR3 is CASSLPLDTSYEQYF. Written as DNA, the CDR3 is TGCGCCAGCAGCTTACCCCTGGACACCTCCTACGAGCAGTACTTC.

This clonotype was counted between two and nine times. V is TRBV6-2 or TRBV6-3 and J is TRBJ2-5, with D possibly TRBD2 on 5 matching bases. V shed 2 bases and J shed 7 bases, with 14 bases lying between them. Germline values: CDR1 MNHEY, CDR2 SVGEGT. The CDR3 consists of 14 residues. This CDR3 reads CASSYREPRGTQYF. CDR3 nucleotides: TGTGCCAGCAGTTACAGGGAGCCCCGCGGGACCCAGTACTTC.

By frequency in the sample, this clonotype is large. The chain uses TRBV25-1 and TRBJ2-7; the D gene is possibly TRBD1 (6 bases). Trimming shortened V by 5 bases and J by 12 bases, and 14 bases separated the two germline ends. Germline assignment: CDR1 MGHDK and CDR2 SYGVNS. CDR3 length: 11 residues. The CDR3 DNA reads as TGTGCCAGCAGTCTAATGGGGGCTTTGTACTTC. It yields the protein CASSLMGALYF.

The rearrangement joins TRBV6-2 or TRBV6-3 to TRBJ1-2; D uncertain. CDR1 is MNHEY, CDR2 SVGEGT, per germline. The CDR3 loop spans 11 amino acids. The V end was cut by 6 bases, the J end by 7 bases, with 9 bases between. The CDR3 DNA follows: TGTGCCAGCAGATCCACCCGTGGCTACACCTTC. This translates into CASRSTRGYTF.

The V and J genes are TRBV6-1 and TRBJ1-2; 7 bases are shared with TRBD1. Trimming cost V 7 bases and J 2 bases; bases outside gene matches: 7. CDR3 length: 14 amino acids. Germline lookup yields CDR1 MNHNS and CDR2 SASEGT. DNA of the CDR3: TGTGCCAGCACGCCTCTACAGGGGAACTATGGCTACACCTTC. As protein: CASTPLQGNYGYTF.

This clonotype was found a few times. The chain links TRBV29-1 to TRBJ2-2; D not resolved. The V gene lost 3 bases and the J gene lost 2 bases, with 10 bases spanning the gap. The V gene's germline CDR1 is SQVTM and CDR2 ANQGSEA. The CDR3 runs to 14 residues. DNA of the CDR3: TGCAGCGTTGAGGCAGGTTATAACACCGGGGAGCTGTTTTTT. Residues: CSVEAGYNTGELFF.

This clonotype was recorded a few times. This rearrangement joins TRBV29-1 to TRBJ1-1, with no clear D. CDR1 is SQVTM, CDR2 ANQGSEA, per germline. The CDR3 is made up of 14 amino acids. The ends were cut back, 4 bases at V and 2 bases at J, with 14 bases in the middle. The CDR3 is CSVVLPAQNTEAFF. DNA of the CDR3: TGCAGCGTTGTTCTCCCGGCCCAAAACACTGAAGCTTTCTTT.

V is TRBV7-8 and J is TRBJ2-5, with TRBD1 matching over 7 bases. The CDR3 covers 15 residues. V gave up 3 bases and J gave up 3 bases; unmatched junction bases: 7. From germline, CDR1 is SGHVS and CDR2 FQNEAQ. The CDR3 loop is CASSFYRGAEETQYF. For the CDR3, the DNA is TGTGCCAGCAGCTTTTACAGGGGAGCGGAAGAGACCCAGTACTTC. The variable domain in full, completed from reference TRBV7-8 and TRBJ2-5, reads GAGVSQSPRYKVAKRGQDVALRCDPISGHVSLFWYQQALGQGPEFLTYFQNEAQLDKSGLPSDRFFAERPEGSVSTLKIQRTQQEDSAVYLCASSFYRGAEETQYFGPGTRLLVL.

The chain joins TRBV12-3 or TRBV12-4 to TRBJ1-5; D unresolved. The CDR3 length is 15 residues. The germline V and J ends were trimmed by 2 bases and 1 base, with 9 bases remaining between them. CDR3 sequence reads: CASSLLLRSNQPQHF. The CDR3 bases are TGTGCCAGCAGTTTATTGTTGAGGAGCAATCAGCCCCAGCATTTT.

This clonotype was recorded at least ten times. The chain is built from TRBV28 and TRBJ1-5; D is unclear. Germline V gene data show CDR1 as MDHEN and CDR2 as SYDVKM. Trimming removed 3 bases from V and 0 bases from J, with 15 bases in between. CDR3 size: 17 residues. The CDR3 nucleotides read TGTGCCAGCAGTTTGCGTTCTACTTGGAATAGCAATCAGCCCCAGCATTTT. Its protein product is CASSLRSTWNSNQPQHF.

This clonotype appeared a few times. The chain uses TRBV2 and TRBJ2-7; 15 nucleotides match TRBD2. Germline lookup yields CDR1 SNHLY and CDR2 FYNNEI. CDR3 length equals 14 residues. V lost 10 bases to trimming and J lost 3 bases; unmatched junction nucleotides: 4. This chain's CDR3 is CATGLAGGLYEQYF. CDR3 coding DNA: TGTGCCACGGGACTAGCGGGGGGCCTCTACGAGCAGTACTTC. The full variable domain, completed using reference TRBV2 and TRBJ2-7, is EPEVTQTPSHQVTQMGQEVILRCVPISNHLYFYWYRQILGQKVEFLVSFYNNEISEKSEIFDDQFSVERPDGSNFTLKIRSTKLEDSAMYFCATGLAGGLYEQYFGPGTRLTVT.

On this clonotype: This may be a read error, as it is one base from a much larger clone. J is TRBJ2-1 and V is TRBV7-2; D might be TRBD1 or TRBD2, each matching 5 bases. The CDR3 covers 15 residues. Germline V gene lookup returns CDR1 SGHTA and CDR2 FQGNSA. The V end lost 7 bases, the J end lost 0 bases, and 13 bases lay between the germline ends. CDR3 residues: CASTTWGISYNEQFF. CDR3 DNA sequence: TGTGCCAGCACCACGTGGGGGATCTCCTACAATGAGCAGTTCTTC.

This clonotype occurred many times. CDR3 amino acids: CSVAARGSYNEQFF. The CDR3 region has the DNA TGCAGCGTTGCGGCTAGGGGATCCTACAATGAGCAGTTCTTC. The chain has TRBV29-1 and TRBJ2-1; TRBD1 is a possible D gene (5 bases). Germline lookup yields CDR1 SQVTM and CDR2 ANQGSEA. V dropped 4 bases and J dropped 1 base, with 11 bases sitting between them. The CDR3 is 14 amino acids.

This clonotype has more than one count but fewer than ten. The chain links TRBV6-2 or TRBV6-3 to TRBJ2-1; D unresolved. The ends were cut back, 0 bases at V and 6 bases at J, with 6 bases in the middle. This CDR3 has 13 amino acids. In germline, CDR1 is MNHEY, CDR2 SVGEGT. CDR3 sequence reads: CASSYSPFNEQFF. The CDR3 DNA reads TGTGCCAGCAGTTACTCCCCCTTCAATGAGCAGTTCTTC.

The chain couples TRBV3-1 to TRBJ1-4; D gene ambiguous. Germline values: CDR1 LGHDT, CDR2 YNNKEL (reference sequence). V lost 1 base and J lost 7, with 10 bases in between. The CDR3 extends over 14 amino acids. CDR3 in DNA: TGTGCCAGCAGCCAAGGGCTGGGAGGTGAAAAACTGTTTTTT. It is translated as CASSQGLGGEKLFF.

The CDR3 sequence: CSARSLLLAGGPHEQFF. The CDR3 DNA sequence: TGCAGTGCTAGATCCCTTTTACTAGCGGGGGGGCCCCATGAGCAGTTCTTC. The V gene is TRBV20-1, the J gene TRBJ2-1; 13 bases fit TRBD2. This CDR3 spans 17 amino acids. CDR1 and CDR2 from the germline V gene are DFQATT and SNEGSKA (reference sequence). J gave up 8 bases and V 2 bases, and 12 bases lay outside the gene matches.

The rearrangement joins TRBV10-3 to TRBJ2-2; TRBD1 aligns across 7 bases. The CDR3 covers 16 residues. Germline trimming cut 11 bases from V and 0 bases from J; bases unmatched to any gene: 12. In germline, CDR1 is ENHRY, CDR2 SYGVKD. The CDR3 loop is CAVHQGESSNTGELFF. The CDR3 bases are TGTGCCGTTCACCAGGGGGAATCCTCGAACACCGGGGAGCTGTTTTTT.